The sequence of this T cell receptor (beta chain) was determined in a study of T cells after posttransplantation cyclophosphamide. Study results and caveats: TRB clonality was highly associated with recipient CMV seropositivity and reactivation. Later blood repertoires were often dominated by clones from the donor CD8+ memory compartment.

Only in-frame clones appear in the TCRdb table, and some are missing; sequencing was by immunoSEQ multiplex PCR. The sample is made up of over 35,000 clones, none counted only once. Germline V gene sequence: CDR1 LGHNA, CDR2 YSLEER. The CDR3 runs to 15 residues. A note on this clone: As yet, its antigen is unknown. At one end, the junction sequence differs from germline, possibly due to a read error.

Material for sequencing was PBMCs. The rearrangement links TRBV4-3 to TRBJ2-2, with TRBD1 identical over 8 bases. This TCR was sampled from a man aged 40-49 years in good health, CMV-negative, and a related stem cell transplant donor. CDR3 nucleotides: TGCGCCAGCAGCAAAGACAGGGGTGGCACCGGGGAGCTGTTTTTT. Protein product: CASSKDRGGTGELFF.